This TCR beta chain comes out of a study of cytomegalovirus exposure and HLA in healthy donors. The CDR3 is made up of 16 amino acids. Losses at the gene ends were 0 bases for V and 3 bases for J; bases not matched to a gene: 3. The germline V gene has CDR1 SGHRS and CDR2 YFSETQ. Concerning this clone itself: Its antigen is unidentified.

Study results and caveats: Most TCR sequences were rare, but some public TCRs occurred in many donors. The listing of approximately 160 TCR beta chains classed them as cytomegalovirus-associated.

60 Vbeta and 13 Jbeta primers were used in PCR. Assay used: immunoSEQ multiplex PCR; TCRdb lists only in-frame clones, some missing. This sample carries approximately 95,000 clones, less than 80% of them seen once, and the ten largest clones take about 4%. This sequence joins TRBV5-1 and TRBJ2-3; 11 bases map to TRBD2. The sequenced sample was PBMCs. This receptor was taken from a woman aged 35 to 49 in good health and CMV-seropositive. CDR3 region: CASSLVPSGRTDTQYF. The CDR3 DNA reads TGCGCCAGCAGCTTGGTGCCTAGCGGGAGGACAGATACGCAGTATTTT.